These 3 T cell receptor beta chains were sequenced from one sample in a study of draining lymph node invasion in breast cancer. MiXCR, run by TCRdb on the bulk RNA-seq reads, gives a single entry per CDR3 protein. The repertoire holds about 320 distinct CDR3 sequences, with about 25% as singletons. Cells sorted as CD4+ CD45RA- CD25high were taken as memory regulatory T cells. The sequencing sample was made of sorted memory Tregs from the tumor. All receptors derive from a female donor with luminal breast cancer.

V gene TRBV6-5 combines with J gene TRBJ2-1, with 10 bases fitting TRBD2. The CDR3 spans 15 residues. Germline V CDR1 and CDR2: MNHEY, SVGAGI. The trim removed 6 bases at V and 13 bases at J, leaving 15 bases unmatched. Here the CDR3 DNA reads TGTGCCAGCAGACTTATCGGGACTAGCGAGGGGTTCCAGTTCTTC. This translates into CASRLIGTSEGFQFF.

The CDR3 coding sequence is TGCGCCAGCAGCTCAGGGACAGGGGCCACAGATACGCAGTATTTT. Its translation is CASSSGTGATDTQYF. The genes are TRBV5-1 and TRBJ2-3; 10 bases fit TRBD1. Trimming removed 3 bases from V and 2 bases from J; junction bases left unmatched: 3. The CDR3 length is 15 residues. From germline, CDR1 is SGHRS and CDR2 YFSETQ.

This clonotype appeared a few times. This chain uses TRBV7-9 with TRBJ2-2; no clear D. The CDR3 contains 12 residues. Germline-derived CDR1 and CDR2 are SEHNR and FQNEAQ (reference sequence). Trimming stripped 4 bases from V and 5 bases from J, with 5 bases between. CDR3 bases: TGTGCCAGCAGCTACAATACCGGGGAGCTGTTTTTT. Translation: CASSYNTGELFF.